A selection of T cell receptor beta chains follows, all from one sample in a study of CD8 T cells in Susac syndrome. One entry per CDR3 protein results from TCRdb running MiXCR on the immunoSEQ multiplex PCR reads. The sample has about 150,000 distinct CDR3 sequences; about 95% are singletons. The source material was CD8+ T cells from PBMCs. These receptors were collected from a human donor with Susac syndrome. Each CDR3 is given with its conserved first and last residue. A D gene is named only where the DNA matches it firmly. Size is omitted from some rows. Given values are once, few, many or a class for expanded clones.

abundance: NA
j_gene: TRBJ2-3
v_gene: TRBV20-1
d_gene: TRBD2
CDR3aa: CSRLAGGLAGDTQYF
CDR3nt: TGCAGTCGACTAGCGGGAGGCTTAGCGGGAGATACGCAGTATTTT

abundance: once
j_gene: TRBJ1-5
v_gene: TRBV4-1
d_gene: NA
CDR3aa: CASSQEKGQPQHF
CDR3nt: TGCGCCAGCAGCCAAGAAAAGGGACAGCCCCAGCATTTT

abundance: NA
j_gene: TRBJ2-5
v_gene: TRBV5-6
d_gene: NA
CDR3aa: CASSLGGTGTQYF
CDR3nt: TGTGCCAGCAGCTTGGGGGGGACCGGGACCCAGTACTTC

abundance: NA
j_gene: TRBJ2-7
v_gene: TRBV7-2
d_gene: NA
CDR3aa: CASNYRTESSYEQYF
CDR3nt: TGTGCCAGCAACTACAGGACGGAGAGCTCCTACGAGCAGTACTTC

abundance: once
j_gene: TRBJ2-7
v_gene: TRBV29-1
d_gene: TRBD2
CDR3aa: CSVEISSGFYEQYF
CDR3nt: TGCAGCGTTGAAATCTCTAGCGGGTTCTACGAGCAGTACTTC

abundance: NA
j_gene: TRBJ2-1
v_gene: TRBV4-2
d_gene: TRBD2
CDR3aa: CASSPGQGGTNNEQFF
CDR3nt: TGTGCCAGCAGCCCTGGCCAGGGCGGGACTAACAATGAGCAGTTCTTC

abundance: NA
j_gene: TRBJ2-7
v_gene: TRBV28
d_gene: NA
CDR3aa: CASSLSSGSTYEQYF
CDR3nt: TGTGCCAGCAGTTTATCGAGCGGGTCCACCTACGAGCAGTACTTC

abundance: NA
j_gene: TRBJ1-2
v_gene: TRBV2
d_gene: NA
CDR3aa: CASSEEGAIDGYTF
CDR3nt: TGTGCCAGCAGTGAAGAGGGTGCGATAGATGGCTACACCTTC

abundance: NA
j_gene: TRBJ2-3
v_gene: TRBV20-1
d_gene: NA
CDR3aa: CSARGLTDISTDTQYF
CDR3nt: TGCAGTGCTAGGGGGTTGACCGATATTAGCACAGATACGCAGTATTTT

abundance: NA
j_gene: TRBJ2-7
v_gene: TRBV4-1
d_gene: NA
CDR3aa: CASSQEKSSLEQYF
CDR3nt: TGCGCCAGCAGCCAAGAAAAAAGTTCTCTCGAGCAGTACTTC

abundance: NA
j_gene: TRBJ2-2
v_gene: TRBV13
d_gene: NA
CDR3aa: CASIAPGGELFF
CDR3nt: TGTGCCAGCATCGCCCCGGGCGGGGAGCTGTTTTTT

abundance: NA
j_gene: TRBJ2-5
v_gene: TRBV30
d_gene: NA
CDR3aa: CAWSVSTAETQYF
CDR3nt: TGTGCCTGGAGTGTATCCACTGCGGAGACCCAGTACTTC

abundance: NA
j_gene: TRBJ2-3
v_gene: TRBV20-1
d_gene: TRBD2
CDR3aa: CSARDRAAGVSDTQYF
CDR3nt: TGCAGTGCTAGAGATCGAGCAGCGGGAGTGTCAGATACGCAGTATTTT

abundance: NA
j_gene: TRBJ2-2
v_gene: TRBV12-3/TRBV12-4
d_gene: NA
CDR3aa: CASSLSAGELFF
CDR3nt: TGTGCCAGCAGTTTAAGCGCCGGGGAGCTGTTTTTT

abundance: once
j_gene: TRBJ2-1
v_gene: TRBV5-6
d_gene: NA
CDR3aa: CASSSPRMGGNNEQFF
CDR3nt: TGTGCCAGCAGCTCACCCCGTATGGGGGGCAACAATGAGCAGTTCTTC

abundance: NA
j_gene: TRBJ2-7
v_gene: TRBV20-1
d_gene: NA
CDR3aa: CSASDRSYEQYF
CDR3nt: TGCAGTGCTAGTGACAGATCCTACGAGCAGTACTTC

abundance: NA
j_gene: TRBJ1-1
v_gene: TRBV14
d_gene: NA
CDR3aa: CASSQVNQIGAEAFF
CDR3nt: TGTGCCAGCAGCCAAGTCAACCAAATCGGGGCTGAAGCTTTCTTT

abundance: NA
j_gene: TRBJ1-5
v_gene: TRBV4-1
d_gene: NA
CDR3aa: CASSQDVPLGQPQHF
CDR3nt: TGCGCCAGCAGCCAAGATGTCCCCCTCGGGCAGCCCCAGCATTTT

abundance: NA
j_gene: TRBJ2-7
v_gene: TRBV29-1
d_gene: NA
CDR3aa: CSVEDPPQSYEQYF
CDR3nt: TGCAGCGTTGAAGACCCTCCGCAGTCCTACGAGCAGTACTTC

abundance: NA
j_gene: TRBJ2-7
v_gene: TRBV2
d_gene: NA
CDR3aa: CASTGVKNEQYF
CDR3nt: TGTGCCAGCACGGGGGTAAAGAACGAGCAGTACTTC

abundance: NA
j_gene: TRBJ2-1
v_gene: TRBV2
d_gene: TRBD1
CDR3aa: CASRRTGPFNNEQFF
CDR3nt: TGTGCCAGCAGGCGGACAGGGCCGTTTAACAATGAGCAGTTCTTC

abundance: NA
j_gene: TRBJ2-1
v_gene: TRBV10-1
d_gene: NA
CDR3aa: CASSGSGSYNEQFF
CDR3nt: TGCGCCAGCAGTGGTAGCGGCTCCTACAATGAGCAGTTCTTC

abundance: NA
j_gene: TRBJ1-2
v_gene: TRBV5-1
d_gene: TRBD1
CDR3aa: CASSFVDRGDGYTF
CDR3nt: TGCGCCAGCAGCTTCGTGGACAGGGGGGACGGCTACACCTTC

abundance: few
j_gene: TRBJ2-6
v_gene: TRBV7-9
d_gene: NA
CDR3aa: CASSQVGAGANVLTF
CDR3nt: TGTGCCAGCAGTCAAGTAGGGGCTGGGGCCAACGTCCTGACTTTC

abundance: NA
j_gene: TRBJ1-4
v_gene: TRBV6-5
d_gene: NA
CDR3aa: CASSYSAWDWDEKLFF
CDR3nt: TGTGCCAGCAGTTACTCGGCATGGGATTGGGATGAAAAACTGTTTTTT

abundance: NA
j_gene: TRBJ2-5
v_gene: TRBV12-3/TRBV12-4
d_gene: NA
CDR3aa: CASSLGAQETQYF
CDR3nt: TGTGCCAGCAGTTTAGGGGCCCAAGAGACCCAGTACTTC

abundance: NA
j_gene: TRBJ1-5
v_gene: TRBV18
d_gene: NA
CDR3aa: CASSPVGDSNQPQHF
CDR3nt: TGTGCCAGCTCACCGGTGGGAGATAGCAATCAGCCCCAGCATTTT

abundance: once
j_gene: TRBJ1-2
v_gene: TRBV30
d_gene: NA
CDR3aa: CAWTGVSYGYTF
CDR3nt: TGTGCCTGGACCGGGGTCAGCTATGGCTACACCTTC

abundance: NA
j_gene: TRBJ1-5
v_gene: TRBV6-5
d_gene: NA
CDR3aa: CASSYGSVNQPQHF
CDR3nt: TGTGCCAGCAGTTACGGTTCCGTTAATCAGCCCCAGCATTTT

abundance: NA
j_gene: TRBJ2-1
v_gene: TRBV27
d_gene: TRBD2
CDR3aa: CASSWTSGFYNEQFF
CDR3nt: TGTGCCAGCAGTTGGACTAGCGGGTTTTACAATGAGCAGTTCTTC

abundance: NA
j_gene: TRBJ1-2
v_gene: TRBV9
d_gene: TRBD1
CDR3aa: CASSVSRDRGAYGYTF
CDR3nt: TGTGCCAGCAGCGTATCCCGGGACAGGGGAGCCTATGGCTACACCTTC

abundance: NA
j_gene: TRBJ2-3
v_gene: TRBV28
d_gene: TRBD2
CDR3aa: CASSSGLAGPRTDTQYF
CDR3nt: TGTGCCAGCAGCTCGGGACTAGCGGGGCCCCGCACAGATACGCAGTATTTT

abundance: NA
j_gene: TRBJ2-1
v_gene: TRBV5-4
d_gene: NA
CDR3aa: CASSSVQEQFF
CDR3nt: TGTGCCAGCAGCTCAGTGCAAGAGCAGTTCTTC

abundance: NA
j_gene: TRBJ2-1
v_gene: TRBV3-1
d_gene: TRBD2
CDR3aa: CASSQVGGRPYNEQFF
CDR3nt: TGTGCCAGCAGCCAAGTCGGCGGGAGGCCCTACAATGAGCAGTTCTTC

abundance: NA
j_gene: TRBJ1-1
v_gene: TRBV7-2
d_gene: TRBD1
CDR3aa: CASSLIGQEEAFF
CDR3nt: TGTGCCAGCAGCTTGATCGGACAGGAAGAAGCTTTCTTT

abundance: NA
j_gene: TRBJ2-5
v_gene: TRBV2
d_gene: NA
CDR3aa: CASSLTAIQETQYF
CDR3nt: TGTGCCAGCAGTTTGACAGCGATCCAAGAGACCCAGTACTTC

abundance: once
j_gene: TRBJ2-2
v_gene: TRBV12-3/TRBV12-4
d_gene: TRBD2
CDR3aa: CASRPWSSGNTGELFF
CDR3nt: TGTGCCAGCAGACCCTGGTCTAGCGGGAACACCGGGGAGCTGTTTTTT

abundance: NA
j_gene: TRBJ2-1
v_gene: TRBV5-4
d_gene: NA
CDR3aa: CASSTLRAMDGYNEQFF
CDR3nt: TGTGCCAGCAGCACCTTGCGGGCGATGGATGGCTACAATGAGCAGTTCTTC

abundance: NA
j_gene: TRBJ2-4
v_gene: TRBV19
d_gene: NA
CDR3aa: CATENRGENIQYF
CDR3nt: TGTGCCACCGAAAACCGAGGGGAAAACATTCAGTACTTC

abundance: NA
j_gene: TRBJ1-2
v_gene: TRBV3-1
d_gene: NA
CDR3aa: CASSQDSGFANYGYTF
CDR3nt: TGTGCCAGCAGCCAAGACTCGGGGTTCGCTAACTATGGCTACACCTTC

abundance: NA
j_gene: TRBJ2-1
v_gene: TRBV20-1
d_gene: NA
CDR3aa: CSAPLQGVGYNEQFF
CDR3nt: TGCAGTGCTCCCCTCCAGGGAGTAGGCTACAATGAGCAGTTCTTC

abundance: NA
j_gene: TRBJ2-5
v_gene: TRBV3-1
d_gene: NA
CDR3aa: CASIPRDDRDETQYF
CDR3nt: TGTGCCAGCATCCCCCGGGACGATCGGGACGAGACCCAGTACTTC

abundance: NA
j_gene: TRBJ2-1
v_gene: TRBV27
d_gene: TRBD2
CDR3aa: CASSSGTSGNNEQFF
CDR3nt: TGTGCCAGCAGTTCCGGGACTAGCGGAAACAATGAGCAGTTCTTC

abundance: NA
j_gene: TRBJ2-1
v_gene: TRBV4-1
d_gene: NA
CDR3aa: CASRPDNSYNEQFF
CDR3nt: TGCGCCAGCAGGCCGGATAACTCCTACAATGAGCAGTTCTTC

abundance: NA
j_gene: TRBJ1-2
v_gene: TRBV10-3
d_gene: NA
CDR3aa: CAISVDRENYGYTF
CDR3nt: TGTGCCATCAGTGTCGATAGGGAAAACTATGGCTACACCTTC

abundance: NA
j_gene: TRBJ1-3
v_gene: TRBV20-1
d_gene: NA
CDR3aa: CSARYSDSGNTIYF
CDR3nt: TGCAGTGCTAGGTATTCGGACTCTGGAAACACCATATATTTT

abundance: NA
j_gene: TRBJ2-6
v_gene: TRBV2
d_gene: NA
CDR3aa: CASSSPDSGANVLTF
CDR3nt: TGTGCCAGCAGTAGCCCCGACTCTGGGGCCAACGTCCTGACTTTC

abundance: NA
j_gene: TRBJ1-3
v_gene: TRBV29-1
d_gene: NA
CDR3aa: CSVEEFANTIYF
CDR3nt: TGCAGCGTTGAAGAATTCGCAAACACCATATATTTT

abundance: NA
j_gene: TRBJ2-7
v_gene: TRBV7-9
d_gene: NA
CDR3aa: CASSKTLTAEDYEQYF
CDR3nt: TGTGCCAGCAGTAAGACACTCACTGCCGAGGATTACGAGCAGTACTTC

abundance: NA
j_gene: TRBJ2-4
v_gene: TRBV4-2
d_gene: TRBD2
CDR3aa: CASSQTSGVAKNIQYF
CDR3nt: TGTGCCAGCAGCCAAACTAGCGGGGTAGCCAAAAACATTCAGTACTTC

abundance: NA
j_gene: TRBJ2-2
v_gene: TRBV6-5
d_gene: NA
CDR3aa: CAVKGPSNTGELFF
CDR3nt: TGTGCTGTTAAGGGACCTTCGAACACCGGGGAGCTGTTTTTT

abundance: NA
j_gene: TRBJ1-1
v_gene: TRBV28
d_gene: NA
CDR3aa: CASSLWGAITEAFF
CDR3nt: TGTGCCAGCAGTTTATGGGGGGCTATCACTGAAGCTTTCTTT

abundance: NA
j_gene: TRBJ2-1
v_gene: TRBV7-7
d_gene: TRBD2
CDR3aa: CASSRLAGGGHEQFF
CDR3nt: TGTGCTAGCAGCCGACTAGCGGGAGGGGGTCATGAGCAGTTCTTC

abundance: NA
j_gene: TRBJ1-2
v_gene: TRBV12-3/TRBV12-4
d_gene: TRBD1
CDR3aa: CASSPTGVYGYTF
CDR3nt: TGTGCCAGCAGTCCGACAGGGGTCTATGGCTACACCTTC

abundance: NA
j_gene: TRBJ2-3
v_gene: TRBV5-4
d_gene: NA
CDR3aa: CASSLFGGLPTDTQYF
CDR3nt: TGTGCCAGCAGCTTGTTTGGCGGCCTACCCACAGATACGCAGTATTTT

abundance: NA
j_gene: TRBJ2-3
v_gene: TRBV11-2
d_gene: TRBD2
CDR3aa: CASSFSGSESDTQYF
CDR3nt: TGTGCCAGCAGCTTTAGCGGGAGTGAGTCGGATACGCAGTATTTT

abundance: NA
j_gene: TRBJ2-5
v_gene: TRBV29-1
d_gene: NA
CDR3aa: CSVEATGGSQYF
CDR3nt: TGCAGCGTTGAAGCGACAGGAGGTTCCCAGTACTTC

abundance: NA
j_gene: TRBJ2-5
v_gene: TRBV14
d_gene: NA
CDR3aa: CASSQDLGIEETQYF
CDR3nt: TGTGCCAGCAGCCAAGATTTGGGAATAGAAGAGACCCAGTACTTC

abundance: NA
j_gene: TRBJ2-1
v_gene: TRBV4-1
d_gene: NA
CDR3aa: CASSQDIPSTYEQFF
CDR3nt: TGCGCCAGCAGCCAAGATATCCCTTCTACTTATGAGCAGTTCTTC